This record looks at one TCR beta chain sequence and its context. These data originate in a study of patients and donors after allogeneic stem cell transplantation. TCRdb processed the RT-PCR reads anew with MiXCR; each CDR3 protein has one entry. The data show over 400,000 distinct CDR3 sequences, with roughly 16% seen just once and over 6% held by the top ten. The CDR3 loop spans 15 amino acids. The ends were cut back, 3 bases at V and 4 bases at J, with 13 bases in the middle. Germline CDR1 reads GTSNPN; CDR2 reads SVGIG (reference sequence). The sequenced sample was blood, either unsorted or a sorted T cell fraction (not recorded which). This clonotype was obtained from a human donor who was either an allogeneic HSCT recipient or a stem cell or donor lymphocyte infusion donor (not recorded which). It is not recorded whose cells these are; they may come from a transplant donor. The chain is built from TRBV30 and TRBJ1-6; D may be TRBD1 (6 bases). CDR3 protein: CAWRRQGGYNSPLHF. The CDR3 DNA reads TGTGCCTGGAGACGACAAGGGGGATATAATTCACCCCTCCACTTT.